This T cell receptor (beta chain) was captured by sequencing in a study of T cell responses to AZD1222 COVID-19 vaccine. The CDR3 contains 12 residues. The V and J ends lost 11 bases and 5 bases respectively, with 16 bases between them. Germline V gene sequence: CDR1 MNHEY, CDR2 SVGAGI. Study results and limitations: AZD1222 recipients seropositive at baseline numbered only six.

Only in-frame clones appear in the TCRdb table, and some are missing; sequencing was by immunoSEQ multiplex PCR. The sample shows about 130,000 clones, over 75% of them seen only once. In regard to this clone: Antigen: not known.

The chain uses TRBV6-5 and TRBJ2-7; tentatively, D is TRBD2 (6 bases). The sequenced sample was peripheral blood, obtained on day 0 of AZD1222 vaccination. The receptor was derived from an adult in good health. This chain's CDR3 is CAVWDSADEQYF. As DNA, the CDR3 is TGTGCCGTTTGGGACTCGGCCGACGAGCAGTACTTC.